Listed below are T cell receptor beta chains from one sample, sequenced in a study of post-analysis software for immune sequencing data. TCRdb itself ran the PCR reads through MiXCR, one entry per CDR3 protein. The repertoire holds 150,000 to 200,000 distinct CDR3 sequences, with around 28% as singletons. Specimen: blood. These TCRs come from a girl aged 5-17 years with multiple sclerosis. The CDR3 runs from the conserved cysteine through the conserved F or W. The D gene is left open where the match is weak. Size tells how often a clone was seen (once, few, many) or the class of an expanded clone, and some rows leave it out.

V gene	clone size	D gene	J gene	CDR3 DNA	CDR3 protein
TRBV6-5	many	NA	TRBJ1-2	TGTGCCAGCAGTTACGGGGATGGCTACACCTTC	CASSYGDGYTF
TRBV10-3	many	TRBD2	TRBJ2-7	TGTGCCATCAGTGGGACTAGTCGGGCTGGGTATGAGCAGTACTTC	CAISGTSRAGYEQYF
TRBV12-3/TRBV12-4	NA	NA	TRBJ2-3	TGTGCCAGCAGTATTCGCGAGGTATCAGATACGGAATATTTT	CASSIREVSDTEYF
TRBV10-3	few	TRBD1	TRBJ2-5	TGTGCCATCAGCGACACAAGACGTGGACAGGGGGGGATTTATCGAGAGACCCAGTACTTC	CAISDTRRGQGGIYRETQYF
TRBV20-1	few	NA	TRBJ1-4	TGCAGTGCCGCCAACCGACGTTTTGAAAAACTGTTTTTT	CSAANRRFEKLFF
TRBV12-3/TRBV12-4	NA	NA	TRBJ1-2	TGTGCCAGCAGTTCCGCCAGTCAATCTCACGGTCCCTTTTATGGCTACACCTTC	CASSSASQSHGPFYGYTF
TRBV15	few	TRBD1	TRBJ1-6	TGTGCCACCAGCAGTCCCCCTTCCGGGACAGATCGATCACCCCTCCACTTT	CATSSPPSGTDRSPLHF
TRBV12-3/TRBV12-4	NA	NA	TRBJ2-2	TGTGCCAGCAGTCCGGGGCAAGTCACCGGGGAGCTGTTTTTT	CASSPGQVTGELFF
TRBV29-1	many	NA	TRBJ2-1	TGCGGGGGTCTGAACAATGAGCAGTTCTTC	CGGLNNEQFF
TRBV12-3/TRBV12-4	few	NA	TRBJ2-7	TGTGCCAGCAGGTTGGCAGGGACCTACGAGCAGTACTTC	CASRLAGTYEQYF
TRBV19	few	TRBD2	TRBJ2-5	TGTGCCAGTAGTAGGGGACTAGCGGAGACGACCCAGTACTTC	CASSRGLAETTQYF
TRBV12-3/TRBV12-4	NA	TRBD1	TRBJ1-1	TGTGCCAGCAGTTTGGTGGCAGGGGGGGAAGCTTTCTTT	CASSLVAGGEAFF
TRBV18	few	TRBD2	TRBJ2-1	TGTGCCAGCTCACGGGGCACTAGCGGGAGTACTGCCGATGAGCAGTTCTTC	CASSRGTSGSTADEQFF
TRBV9	many	NA	TRBJ2-1	TGTGCCAGCAGCGTAGTAAGGAGTTACTACAATGAGCAGTTCTTC	CASSVVRSYYNEQFF
TRBV6-5	NA	TRBD1	TRBJ2-1	TGTGCCAGCAGTTACACCCTGGCTCCGACAGGGTACCACAATGAGCAGTTCTTC	CASSYTLAPTGYHNEQFF
TRBV12-3/TRBV12-4	few	NA	TRBJ1-5	TGTGCCAGCAGTTTTCTACAGGGCCTTTCTCAGCCCCAGCATTTT	CASSFLQGLSQPQHF
TRBV29-1	NA	TRBD2	TRBJ2-3	TGCAGCGTTGATCCCTCTAGCGGGAGTGCGCAGTATTTT	CSVDPSSGSAQYF
TRBV11-2	few	NA	TRBJ2-7	TGTGCCAGCAGCTTCTACAGGGCTAACTACGAGCAGTACTTC	CASSFYRANYEQYF
TRBV4-1	many	NA	TRBJ2-3	TGCGCCAGCAGCCAAGATGCCCCTCCCACAGATACGCAGTATTTT	CASSQDAPPTDTQYF
TRBV12-3/TRBV12-4	few	NA	TRBJ1-2	TGTGCCAGCACCCTGATAGGGTGCTATGGCTACACCTTC	CASTLIGCYGYTF
TRBV7-2	NA	NA	TRBJ1-5	TGTGCCAGCAGCTCCCCATCGCAATCCCAGCATTTT	CASSSPSQSQHF
TRBV29-1	many	TRBD2	TRBJ2-1	TGCAGCGCCCCGGGACTAGGGGTGGACAATGAGCAGTTCTTC	CSAPGLGVDNEQFF
TRBV29-1	NA	NA	TRBJ2-7	TGCAGCGTTGCGAACAGCTACGAGCAGTACTTC	CSVANSYEQYF
TRBV5-1	NA	TRBD1	TRBJ1-2	TGCGCCAGCAGCTCGGGCCCGGGACAGGGCGATGGCTACACCTTC	CASSSGPGQGDGYTF
TRBV20-1	few	NA	TRBJ1-5	TGCAGTGCCACTGGGGAGGCGGGTGGAAGCAATCAGCCCCAGCATTTT	CSATGEAGGSNQPQHF
TRBV27	NA	TRBD2	TRBJ2-1	TGTGCCAGCAGAGACCCGGGACTAGCGGGAGTTGGTAACAATGAGCAGTTCTTC	CASRDPGLAGVGNNEQFF
TRBV15	NA	NA	TRBJ2-3	TGTGCCACCAGCAACGGACAGAACACAGATACGCAGTATTTT	CATSNGQNTDTQYF
TRBV6-5	many	TRBD2	TRBJ2-1	TGTGCCAGCAGTTACGGGCGGGAGCACAATGAGCAGTTCTTC	CASSYGREHNEQFF
TRBV20-1	NA	TRBD2	TRBJ2-7	TGCAGTGCTACACTAGCGGGAGGGCAGAATGAGCAGTACTTC	CSATLAGGQNEQYF
TRBV5-6	NA	NA	TRBJ2-7	TGTGCCAGCAGCTTGGGTTACAATGAGCAGTACTTC	CASSLGYNEQYF
TRBV6-2/TRBV6-3	few	TRBD2	TRBJ2-7	TGTGCCAGCAGTTCCAGCGGGAGGGCCCTCACAAGGCAGTACTTC	CASSSSGRALTRQYF
TRBV20-1	few	TRBD1	TRBJ2-1	TGCAGTGCTCCAGGACAGGGTTTTTACGATGAGCAGTTCTTC	CSAPGQGFYDEQFF